A selection of T cell receptor beta chains follows, all from one sample in a study of shared clonotypes between healthy human individuals. Only in-frame clones appear in the TCRdb table, and some are missing; sequencing was by immunoSEQ multiplex PCR. This sample has 1.5 million to 2.5 million clones, with approximately 94% found just once. Source material: naive CD8+ T cells sorted from blood. The receptors were sampled from a man younger than 35 in good health. The CDR3 runs from the conserved cysteine through the conserved F or W.

cdr3_aa j_call cdr3_length v_call
CASSFQGYEQYF TRBJ2-7 12 TRBV7-2
CASSLAGGPTDTQYF TRBJ2-3 15 TRBV27
CASSETTGGHQPQHF TRBJ1-5 15 TRBV2
CASSPLAGAPVSEQFF TRBJ2-1 16 TRBV28
CASSLALIKGAFF TRBJ1-1 13 TRBV4-1
CASSLAGGGPPGELFF TRBJ2-2 16 TRBV11-2
CAWTPAGLSNQPQHF TRBJ1-5 15 TRBV30
CASSEVPPGTSGGSYEQYF TRBJ2-7 19 TRBV2
CASSISPRDEQYF TRBJ2-7 13 TRBV5-1
CATSEPGQTFEKLFF TRBJ1-4 15 TRBV15
CASSAHQGSYGYTF TRBJ1-2 14 TRBV28
CASTRDDSPLHF TRBJ1-6 12 TRBV16
CASSSPAGSYNEQFF TRBJ2-1 15 TRBV7-9
CASSVGTSNHEQYF TRBJ2-7 14 TRBV9
CASSQDLNTEAFF TRBJ1-1 13 TRBV13
CASSQDLGSSYEQYF TRBJ2-7 15 TRBV4-3
CASSLERGDEKLFF TRBJ1-4 14 TRBV13
CASSQEEGQGYYGYTF TRBJ1-2 16 TRBV4-3
CASSLGMQGRYNSPLHF TRBJ1-6 17 TRBV13
CASSPGLAFYEQYF TRBJ2-7 14 TRBV9
CAWTDRGVDSPLHF TRBJ1-6 14 TRBV30
CASSQEAANTGELFF TRBJ2-2 15 TRBV4-1
CAWSFRVGIYEQYF TRBJ2-7 14 TRBV30
CASSLTSGAYEQYF TRBJ2-7 14 TRBV5-4
CASSPGPPTHYEQYF TRBJ2-7 15 TRBV7-9
CATTYGYEQYF TRBJ2-7 11 TRBV6-1
CASSLGASGDYEQYF - 15 TRBV11-2
CASVTRGLGYEQYF TRBJ2-7 14 TRBV21-1
CASRRSQVVNEKLFF TRBJ1-4 15 TRBV4-1
CASSVGSGNTIYF TRBJ1-3 13 TRBV9
CAWTALAGVSYNEQFF TRBJ2-1 16 TRBV30
CASSLGAPMDEQFF TRBJ2-1 14 TRBV7-8
CASSWGQGAYEQYF TRBJ2-7 14 TRBV5-6
CASSLPFEGTGELFF TRBJ2-2 15 TRBV5-8
CSVADRDYGYTF TRBJ1-2 12 TRBV29-1
CASRGDSTDTQYF TRBJ2-3 13 TRBV2
CASSLSDGTDTQYF TRBJ2-3 14 TRBV4-3
CASSQDGSVDTQYF TRBJ2-3 14 TRBV4-1
CASSSDYQETQYF TRBJ2-5 13 TRBV9
CASSVGGQMNTEAFF TRBJ1-1 15 TRBV9
CASSEELLGYYNEQFF TRBJ2-1 16 TRBV2
CSVAQQETQYF TRBJ2-5 11 TRBV29-1
CARGQHNEKLFF TRBJ1-4 12 TRBV5-1
CASSLSGTDGYTF TRBJ1-2 13 TRBV7-6
CASSLAGTYEQYF TRBJ2-7 13 TRBV11-2
CASTPTPSGIAGELFF TRBJ2-2 16 TRBV6-6
CASVGLSGNTIYF TRBJ1-3 13 TRBV27
CASSLGPGYEQYF TRBJ2-7 13 TRBV11-1
CASSPRLASNTGELFF TRBJ2-2 16 TRBV5-1
CASSLEGRDRSSYNSPLHF TRBJ1-6 19 TRBV7-9
CASSYPRRSEAFF TRBJ1-1 13 TRBV6-5
CASSLGQVDQPQHF TRBJ1-5 14 TRBV7-6
CARSLTGGINQPQHF TRBJ1-5 15 TRBV5-3
CASSPTPAASYEQYF TRBJ2-7 15 TRBV9
CASSEGVSQIEQYF TRBJ2-7 14 TRBV6-1
CASSWEYGFGEQYF TRBJ2-7 14 TRBV7-2
CASSQGRGSSYEQYF TRBJ2-7 15 TRBV4-1
CASSLGGYSYEQYF TRBJ2-7 14 TRBV28
CASSYSGADTQYF TRBJ2-3 13 TRBV6-5
CASSEALSGSPTDNEQFF TRBJ2-1 18 TRBV2